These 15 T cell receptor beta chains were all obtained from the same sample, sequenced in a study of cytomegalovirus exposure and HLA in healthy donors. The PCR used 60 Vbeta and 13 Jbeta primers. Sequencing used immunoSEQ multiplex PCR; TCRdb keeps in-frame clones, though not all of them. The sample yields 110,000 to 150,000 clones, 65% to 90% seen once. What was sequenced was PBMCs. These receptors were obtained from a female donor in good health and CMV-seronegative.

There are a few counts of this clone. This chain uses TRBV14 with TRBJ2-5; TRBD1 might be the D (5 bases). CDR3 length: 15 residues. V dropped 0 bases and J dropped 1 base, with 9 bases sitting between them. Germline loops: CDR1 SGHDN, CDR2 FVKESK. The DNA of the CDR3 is TGTGCCAGCAGCCAAGATCTTGACAGCCAAGAGACCCAGTACTTC. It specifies CASSQDLDSQETQYF.

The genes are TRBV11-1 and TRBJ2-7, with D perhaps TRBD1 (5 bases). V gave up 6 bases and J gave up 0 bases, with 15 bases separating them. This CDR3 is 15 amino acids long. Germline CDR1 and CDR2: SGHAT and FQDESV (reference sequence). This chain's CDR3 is CASRPDRDLSYEQYF. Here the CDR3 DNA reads TGTGCCAGCAGACCCGACAGAGACCTCTCCTACGAGCAGTACTTC.

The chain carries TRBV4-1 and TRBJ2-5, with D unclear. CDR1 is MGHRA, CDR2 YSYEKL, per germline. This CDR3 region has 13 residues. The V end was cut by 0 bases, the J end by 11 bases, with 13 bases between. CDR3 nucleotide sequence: TGCGCCAGCAGCCAAGAGTATGACTCTGAGCAGTACTTC. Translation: CASSQEYDSEQYF.

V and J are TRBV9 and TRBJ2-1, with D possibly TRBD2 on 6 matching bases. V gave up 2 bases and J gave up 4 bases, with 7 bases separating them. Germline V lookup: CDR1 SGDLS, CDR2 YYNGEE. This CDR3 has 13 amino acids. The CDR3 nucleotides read TGTGCCAGCAGCGTTAGCGGATACAATGAGCAGTTCTTC. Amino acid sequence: CASSVSGYNEQFF.

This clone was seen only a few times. DNA of the CDR3: TGTGCCAGCAGTTACTCGAGTTTGGTCCAAGAGACCCAGTACTTC. This encodes CASSYSSLVQETQYF. J is TRBJ2-5 and V is TRBV6-6; D unclear. The CDR3 covers 15 residues. V was cut by 0 bases and J by 1 base, with 9 bases left in between. Germline V gene lookup returns CDR1 MNHNY and CDR2 SVGAGI (reference sequence).

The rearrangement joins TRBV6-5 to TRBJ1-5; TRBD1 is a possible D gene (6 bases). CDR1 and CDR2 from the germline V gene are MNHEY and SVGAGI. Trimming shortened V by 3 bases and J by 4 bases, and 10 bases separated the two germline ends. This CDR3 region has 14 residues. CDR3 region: CASSYLGTNQPQHF. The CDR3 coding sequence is TGTGCCAGCAGTTATCTAGGGACAAATCAGCCCCAGCATTTT.

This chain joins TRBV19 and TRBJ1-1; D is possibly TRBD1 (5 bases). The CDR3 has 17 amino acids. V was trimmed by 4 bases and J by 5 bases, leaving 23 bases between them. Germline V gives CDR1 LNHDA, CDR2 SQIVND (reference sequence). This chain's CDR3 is CASSTAGRWIEGTEAFF. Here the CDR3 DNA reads TGTGCCAGTAGTACGGCGGGACGTTGGATAGAGGGAACTGAAGCTTTCTTT.

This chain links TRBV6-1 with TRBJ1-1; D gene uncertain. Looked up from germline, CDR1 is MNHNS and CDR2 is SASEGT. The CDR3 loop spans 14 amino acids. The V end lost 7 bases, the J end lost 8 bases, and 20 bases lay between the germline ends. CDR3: CASIGPWAEREAFF. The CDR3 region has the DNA TGTGCCAGCATAGGCCCTTGGGCAGAGAGAGAAGCTTTCTTT.

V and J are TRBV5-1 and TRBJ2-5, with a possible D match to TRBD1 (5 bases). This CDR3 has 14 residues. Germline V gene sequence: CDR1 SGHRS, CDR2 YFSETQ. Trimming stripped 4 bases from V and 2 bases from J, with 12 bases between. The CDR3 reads CASSKGLTQETQYF. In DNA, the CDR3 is TGCGCCAGCAGCAAGGGGCTCACTCAAGAGACCCAGTACTTC.

CDR3 region: CASSIVGRRTYGYTF. In DNA, the CDR3 is TGTGCCAGTAGTATCGTGGGGCGGCGGACCTATGGCTACACCTTC. The chain couples TRBV19 to TRBJ1-2; TRBD1 is a possible D gene (5 bases). The CDR3 sequence is 15 residues long. Trimming left V 3 bases short and J 4 bases short, with 15 bases between. Germline values: CDR1 LNHDA, CDR2 SQIVND (reference sequence).

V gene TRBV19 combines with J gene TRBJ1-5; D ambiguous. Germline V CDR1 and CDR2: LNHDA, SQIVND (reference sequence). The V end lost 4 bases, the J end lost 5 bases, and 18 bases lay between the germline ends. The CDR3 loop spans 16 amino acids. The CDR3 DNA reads TGTGCCAGTAGTACCGACTGGGTGACCGGCGATCAGCCCCAGCATTTT. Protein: CASSTDWVTGDQPQHF. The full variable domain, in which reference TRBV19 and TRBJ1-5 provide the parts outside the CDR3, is DGGITQSPKYLFRKEGQNVTLSCEQNLNHDAMYWYRQDPGQGLRLIYYSQIVNDFQKGDIAEGYSVSREKKESFPLTVTSAQKNPTAFYLCASSTDWVTGDQPQHFGDGTRLSIL.

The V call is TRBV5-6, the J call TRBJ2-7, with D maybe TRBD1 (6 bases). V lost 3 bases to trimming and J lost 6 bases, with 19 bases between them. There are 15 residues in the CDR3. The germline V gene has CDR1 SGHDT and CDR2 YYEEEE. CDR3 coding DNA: TGTGCCAGCAGCTGGAAACAGGGAAGGAATTTCGAGCAGTACTTC. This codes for CASSWKQGRNFEQYF.

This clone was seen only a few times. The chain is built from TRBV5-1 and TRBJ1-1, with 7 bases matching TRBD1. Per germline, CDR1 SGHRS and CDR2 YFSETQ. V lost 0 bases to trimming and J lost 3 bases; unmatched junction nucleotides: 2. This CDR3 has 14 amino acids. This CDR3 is CASSLGQGHTEAFF. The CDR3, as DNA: TGCGCCAGCAGCTTGGGACAGGGCCACACTGAAGCTTTCTTT. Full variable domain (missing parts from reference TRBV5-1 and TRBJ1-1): KAGVTQTPRYLIKTRGQQVTLSCSPISGHRSVSWYQQTPGQGLQFLFEYFSETQRNKGNFPGRFSGRQFSNSRSEMNVSTLELGDSALYLCASSLGQGHTEAFFGQGTRLTVV.

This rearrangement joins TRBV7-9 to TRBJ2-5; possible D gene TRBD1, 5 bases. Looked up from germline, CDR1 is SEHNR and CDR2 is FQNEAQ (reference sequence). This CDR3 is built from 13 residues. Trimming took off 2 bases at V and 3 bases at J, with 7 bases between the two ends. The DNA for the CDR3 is TGTGCCAGCAGCTTACAGGGAAAAGAGACCCAGTACTTC. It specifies CASSLQGKETQYF. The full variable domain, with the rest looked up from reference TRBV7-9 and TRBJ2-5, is DTGVSQNPRHKITKRGQNVTFRCDPISEHNRLYWYRQTLGQGPEFLTYFQNEAQLEKSRLLSDRFSAERPKGSFSTLEIQRTEQGDSAMYLCASSLQGKETQYFGPGTRLLVL.

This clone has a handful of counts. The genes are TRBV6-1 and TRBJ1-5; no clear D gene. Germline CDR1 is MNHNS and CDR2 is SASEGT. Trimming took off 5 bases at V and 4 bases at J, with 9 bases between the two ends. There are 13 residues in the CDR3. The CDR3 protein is CASSQTVNQPQHF. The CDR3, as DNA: TGTGCCAGCAGTCAAACAGTAAATCAGCCCCAGCATTTT.